This T cell receptor (beta chain) was captured in a study of cytomegalovirus exposure and HLA in healthy donors. Germline lookup yields CDR1 MNHNY and CDR2 SVGAGI (reference sequence). The ends were cut back, 0 bases at V and 6 bases at J, with 11 bases in the middle. The CDR3 consists of 14 residues. Primers included in the PCR were 60 Vbeta and 13 Jbeta primers. This table comes from immunoSEQ multiplex PCR, and its TCRdb copy is limited to in-frame clones, with some not included. The profile shows about 120,000 clones, roughly 66% of them singletons. The sample was PBMCs. The chain recombines TRBV6-6 with TRBJ1-2; no reliable D call. This clonotype was sampled from a woman under 40 in good health and CMV-seronegative. The CDR3 bases are TGTGCCAGCAGTTACTCGTGGCAGCAGGATGGCTACACCTTC. Encoded protein: CASSYSWQQDGYTF.